Each of the 6 T cell receptor beta chains below was sequenced from the same sample in a study of OX40 agonist ivuxolimab in advanced cancers. Only in-frame clones appear in the TCRdb table, and some are missing; sequencing was by immunoSEQ multiplex PCR. The table shows about 24,000 clones, with around 79% occurring only once. The material sequenced was CD4+ or CD8+ T cells sorted from blood, taken in a trial of the OX40 agonist ivuxolimab. The receptors derive from an adult with an advanced solid tumor such as melanoma, head and neck, liver or kidney cancer.

This clone was recorded only once. The J gene is TRBJ2-3, the V gene TRBV7-2; D is ambiguous. V was shortened by 4 bases and J by 5 bases, with 13 bases between the two germline ends. Germline V gene lookup returns CDR1 SGHTA and CDR2 FQGNSA. This CDR3 region has 14 residues. CDR3 residues: CASSSGSYLDTQYF. The CDR3, as DNA: TGTGCCAGCAGCTCGGGCAGTTATCTAGATACGCAGTATTTT.

The chain carries TRBV27 and TRBJ2-1; 7 bases align to TRBD2. CDR3 length: 13 residues. V lost 6 bases to trimming and J lost 4 bases; unmatched junction nucleotides: 3. CDR1 is MNHEY and CDR2 is SMNVEV in the germline V gene (reference sequence). The CDR3 DNA sequence: TGTGCCAGCAGCGGGGGGTTTTACAATGAGCAGTTCTTC. Translating gives CASSGGFYNEQFF.

V and J are TRBV19 and TRBJ2-1, with 8 bases matching TRBD2. V lost 10 bases and J lost 12; bases outside the gene matches: 17. The CDR3 is 14 residues long. Germline V lookup: CDR1 LNHDA, CDR2 SQIVND (reference sequence). CDR3 sequence: CATSEGGRSGGQFF. CDR3 in DNA: TGTGCCACCTCCGAGGGCGGGAGGTCTGGAGGGCAGTTCTTC.

The chain employs TRBV9 and TRBJ1-4, with D perhaps matching TRBD1 (6 bases). Trimming removed 7 bases from V and 7 bases from J, with 14 bases in between. Germline CDR1 reads SGDLS; CDR2 reads YYNGEE. The CDR3 is 13 residues long. The CDR3, as DNA: TGTGCCAGCTCACCGGACAGCGGTGAAAAACTGTTTTTT. The encoded protein is CASSPDSGEKLFF.

The V call is TRBV9, the J call TRBJ2-3; 7 bases line up with TRBD2. CDR3 length equals 15 residues. With V trimmed by 3 bases and J by 2 bases, 6 bases remained unmatched. In germline, CDR1 is SGDLS, CDR2 YYNGEE. DNA for the CDR3: TGTGCCAGCAGCGCGGGACTACAGTACACAGATACGCAGTATTTT. As protein: CASSAGLQYTDTQYF.

The chain employs TRBV5-5 and TRBJ2-3, with 7 bases identical to TRBD1. The CDR3 sequence is 13 residues long. With V trimmed by 5 bases and J by 8 bases, 8 bases remained unmatched. Germline V gene sequence: CDR1 SGHKS, CDR2 YYEKEE (reference sequence). CDR3 amino acids: CASSSQTGTTQYF. DNA of the CDR3: TGTGCCAGCAGTTCGCAGACAGGGACTACGCAGTATTTT.